These T cell receptor beta chains were read from a single sample in a study of blood T cell repertoires in COVID-19. Repertoires were generated with immunoSEQ multiplex PCR, while TCRdb's copy carries only in-frame clones and drops some. The data hold 400,000 to 450,000 clones, with approximately 90% observed a single time. Sample: peripheral blood. Receptors were obtained from a woman aged 40 to 50 with COVID-19, enrolled during active disease. Each CDR3 is given with its conserved first and last residue. The D gene is left open where the match is weak. Part of the rows lack a size; the others show once, few, many or a class for expanded clones.

d_call	clone_size	j_call	v_call	cdr3_aa	cdr3_nt
-	-	TRBJ2-1	TRBV4-1	CASSRSTGTRYNEQFF	TGCGCCAGCAGCCGATCAACCGGGACTCGATACAATGAGCAGTTCTTC
-	-	TRBJ1-4	TRBV5-4	CASSQGGGNEKLFF	TGTGCCAGCAGCCAAGGTGGCGGTAATGAAAAACTGTTTTTT
-	-	TRBJ1-5	TRBV4-3	CASSQDRGQPQHF	TGCGCCAGCAGCCAAGATCGAGGACAGCCCCAGCATTTT
-	-	TRBJ1-1	TRBV5-1	CASSLAAENTEAFF	TGCGCCAGCAGCTTGGCCGCAGAGAACACTGAAGCTTTCTTT
TRBD1	-	TRBJ1-2	TRBV27	CASSLYRGEDGYTF	TGTGCCAGCAGTTTATACAGGGGGGAGGATGGCTACACCTTC
TRBD1	-	TRBJ2-2	TRBV27	CASARGQTGELFF	TGTGCCAGCGCCAGGGGGCAGACCGGGGAGCTGTTTTTT
TRBD1	-	TRBJ2-3	TRBV30	CAWSPGTADTQYF	TGTGCCTGGAGTCCCGGGACAGCAGATACGCAGTATTTT
TRBD1	-	TRBJ2-5	TRBV7-3	CASSSRQGARETQYF	TGTGCCAGCAGCTCACGACAGGGGGCCAGAGAGACCCAGTACTTC
-	-	TRBJ1-1	TRBV12-5	CASGLAQGSAFF	TGTGCTAGTGGTTTGGCTCAGGGATCCGCTTTCTTT
-	-	TRBJ1-1	TRBV19	CASSIGGRNTEAFF	TGTGCCAGTAGTATCGGCGGTAGGAACACTGAAGCTTTCTTT
-	-	TRBJ2-2	TRBV7-9	CASSFSASDTGELFF	TGTGCCAGCAGCTTTTCAGCGTCGGACACCGGGGAGCTGTTTTTT
-	-	TRBJ1-1	TRBV4-1	CASSQVRPRETEAFF	TGCGCCAGCAGCCAAGTCCGGCCCAGGGAAACTGAAGCTTTCTTT
-	-	TRBJ2-7	TRBV7-2	CASSSTSEQYF	TGTGCCAGCAGCTCCACTAGCGAGCAGTACTTC
TRBD1	once	TRBJ2-4	TRBV9	CASSVGTGLNIQYF	TGTGCCAGCAGCGTCGGGACAGGGCTAAACATTCAGTACTTC
-	-	TRBJ1-1	TRBV12-3/TRBV12-4	CASSLVVAEAFF	TGTGCCAGCAGTCTCGTAGTGGCTGAAGCTTTCTTT
-	-	TRBJ1-4	TRBV11-2	CASSRWTASNEKLFF	TGTGCCAGCAGCAGATGGACAGCTAGTAATGAAAAACTGTTTTTT
TRBD2	-	TRBJ2-3	TRBV7-3	CASSSGTSGNTQYF	TGTGCCAGCAGCTCCGGGACTAGCGGCAATACGCAGTATTTT
-	-	TRBJ2-1	TRBV5-1	CASSLYRLEGSNEQFF	TGCGCCAGCAGCCTTTATAGGCTAGAGGGTTCCAATGAGCAGTTCTTC
TRBD1	-	TRBJ2-5	TRBV6-2/TRBV6-3	CASSSRSRGTRGETQYF	TGTGCCAGCAGTTCGAGGTCCAGGGGGACCCGGGGAGAGACCCAGTACTTC
-	-	TRBJ1-5	TRBV19	CASSIWGGMGYSNQPQHF	TGTGCCAGTAGTATCTGGGGCGGGATGGGGTATTCCAATCAGCCCCAGCATTTT
TRBD1	-	TRBJ1-6	TRBV6-5	CASSYSGQGNSPLHF	TGTGCCAGCAGTTACTCGGGACAGGGCAATTCACCCCTCCACTTT
TRBD2	-	TRBJ2-3	TRBV3-1/TRBV3-2	CASSQEGGATDTQYF	TGTGCCAGCAGCCAAGAGGGAGGGGCCACAGATACGCAGTATTTT
-	-	TRBJ1-2	TRBV7-3	CASSPWASNRYGYTF	TGTGCCAGCAGCCCCTGGGCCTCAAATCGGTATGGCTACACCTTC
-	few	TRBJ1-1	TRBV14	CASSQDKGPYTEAFF	TGTGCCAGCAGCCAAGACAAGGGGCCATACACTGAAGCTTTCTTT
-	-	TRBJ2-5	TRBV7-9	CASSFDPRTTQYF	TGTGCCAGCAGCTTTGATCCGAGAACTACCCAGTACTTC
TRBD2	-	TRBJ2-1	TRBV5-4	CASSLEGLAYNEQFF	TGTGCCAGCAGCTTGGAGGGACTAGCCTACAATGAGCAGTTCTTC
TRBD1	once	TRBJ1-1	TRBV5-1	CASSLDRGSTEAFF	TGCGCCAGCAGCTTGGACAGGGGGTCCACTGAAGCTTTCTTT
-	-	TRBJ2-6	TRBV9	CASSRTGANVLTF	TGTGCCAGCAGCCGTACAGGGGCCAACGTCCTGACTTTC
TRBD1	-	TRBJ1-6	TRBV6-1	CASSEVTGGDSPLHF	TGTGCCAGCAGTGAAGTGACAGGGGGAGATTCACCCCTCCACTTT